What follows are 2 T cell receptor beta chains derived from one specimen sequenced in a study of somatic mutations in cytotoxic T cells in rheumatoid arthritis (dated 2017 in TCRdb). The method behind the library was the immunoSEQ multiplex PCR assay. The clones in this table, taken by TCRdb from immuneACCESS, are in-frame only. Not every clone is retained; where verified, under half of the shortfall comes from an unresolved V gene, and the cause of the rest is unknown. The sample profile shows more than 7,500 clones; roughly 85% of them were found once. The ten largest account for approximately 34% of the sample. Specimen: CD8+ T cells sorted from blood. The source is an adult with rheumatoid arthritis.

The chain joins TRBV4-1 to TRBJ2-5; no reliable D call. The CDR3 extends over 15 amino acids. The V gene lost 1 base and the J gene lost 2 bases, with 11 bases spanning the gap. The V gene's germline CDR1 is MGHRA and CDR2 YSYEKL. The DNA of the CDR3 is TGCGCCAGCAGCCAAGGACGCGGATTTCAAGAGACCCAGTACTTC. Its translation: CASSQGRGFQETQYF.

The chain has TRBV28 and TRBJ2-5; 12 nucleotides line up with TRBD1. Germline values: CDR1 MDHEN, CDR2 SYDVKM. The CDR3 runs to 17 residues. The ends lost 7 bases at V and 7 bases at J; junction bases unmatched: 16. The CDR3 region is CASTLRPGTGGERTQYF. Here the CDR3 DNA reads TGTGCCAGCACCTTAAGGCCCGGGACAGGGGGCGAAAGGACCCAGTACTTC. The full variable domain, rest sourced from reference TRBV28 and TRBJ2-5, is DVKVTQSSRYLVKRTGEKVFLECVQDMDHENMFWYRQDPGLGLRLIYFSYDVKMKEKGDIPEGYSVSREKKERFSLILESASTNQTSMYLCASTLRPGTGGERTQYFGPGTRLLVL.